One and the same sample provided the 27 T cell receptor beta chains below, sequenced in a study of cytomegalovirus exposure and HLA in healthy donors. Vbeta (60) and Jbeta (13) primers were used in the PCR. Only in-frame clones appear in the TCRdb table, and some are missing; sequencing was by immunoSEQ multiplex PCR. The data hold about 140,000 clones, with 80% observed a single time. Sequenced material: PBMCs. These receptor sequences come from a middle-aged woman in good health and CMV-seronegative.

A note on this clone: Relative to the germline gene, one junction end is altered; a read error may explain this. V and J are TRBV7-9 and TRBJ2-1; D may be TRBD2 (5 bases). CDR1 SEHNR and CDR2 FQNEAQ come from the germline V gene (reference sequence). The CDR3 is 16 amino acids. The CDR3 coding sequence is TGTTCCAGCAGCTTAATAGAGGGCAGCTCCTACAATGAGCAGTTCTTC. Amino acids: CSSSLIEGSSYNEQFF.

This clone was seen a handful of times. The V call is TRBV4-1, the J call TRBJ1-4, with D uncertain. This CDR3 region has 12 residues. Germline CDR1 reads MGHRA; CDR2 reads YSYEKL. Trimming pared 1 base from V and 8 bases from J, leaving 5 bases between. The CDR3 DNA reads as TGCGCCAGCAGCCAAGTACGGGAAAAACTGTTTTTT. This translates into CASSQVREKLFF.

This sequence joins TRBV2 and TRBJ1-1, with 10 bases aligning to TRBD1. This CDR3 has 14 residues. V shed 5 bases, J shed 4 bases, and the junction held 4 bases outside the gene matches. The germline CDR1 and CDR2 sequences are SNHLY and FYNNEI. CDR3 sequence (DNA): TGTGCCAGCAGTCGGGACAGGGGAGTCACTGAAGCTTTCTTT. Encoded protein: CASSRDRGVTEAFF. The full variable domain, in which reference TRBV2 and TRBJ1-1 provide the parts outside the CDR3, is EPEVTQTPSHQVTQMGQEVILRCVPISNHLYFYWYRQILGQKVEFLVSFYNNEISEKSEIFDDQFSVERPDGSNFTLKIRSTKLEDSAMYFCASSRDRGVTEAFFGQGTRLTVV.

The J gene is TRBJ2-1, the V gene TRBV7-9; the match to TRBD2 covers 12 bases. This CDR3 spans 16 amino acids. Germline loops: CDR1 SEHNR, CDR2 FQNEAQ (reference sequence). V lost 5 bases to trimming and J lost 7 bases; unmatched junction nucleotides: 9. In nucleotides, the CDR3 is TGTGCCAGCAGCCCGCCCCTAGCGGGGGGGCTAAATGAGCAGTTCTTC. Its protein product is CASSPPLAGGLNEQFF.

This clone was counted between two and nine times. It is likely a read error: a sequence one base away is far more abundant. Other DNA sequences of this sample code for an identical CDR3. V gene TRBV23-1 combines with J gene TRBJ2-1; 12 positions match TRBD2. TRBV23-1 is classed as an ORF, of uncertain function. The ends lost 2 bases at V and 4 bases at J; junction bases unmatched: 0. The CDR3 has 15 amino acids. This CDR3 reads CASSQLAGGYNEQFF. Here the CDR3 DNA reads TGCGCCAGCAGTCAACTAGCGGGAGGGTACAATGAGCAGTTCTTC.

This clone appeared once. The chain is built from TRBV6-5 and TRBJ2-7; D uncertain. Germline V gene data show CDR1 as MNHEY and CDR2 as SVGAGI. Trimming pared 2 bases from V and 0 bases from J, leaving 5 bases between. There are 13 residues in the CDR3. The chain's CDR3 is CASSYGTSYEQYF. In nucleotides, the CDR3 is TGTGCCAGCAGTTACGGCACCTCCTACGAGCAGTACTTC.

This chain uses TRBV7-9 with TRBJ1-4, with 10 bases that match TRBD1. This CDR3 region has 15 residues. Looked up from germline, CDR1 is SEHNR and CDR2 is FQNEAQ (reference sequence). V trimming: 3 bases; J trimming: 7 bases; junction bases outside the gene matches: 5. CDR3 protein: CASSLGDRGSEKLFF. Written as DNA, the CDR3 is TGTGCCAGCAGCTTGGGGGACAGGGGTTCTGAAAAACTGTTTTTT.

The chain links TRBV5-1 to TRBJ2-7, with 10 bases matching TRBD1. With 4 bases clipped from V and 3 bases from J, the junction kept 4 bases outside the gene matches. This CDR3 is built from 14 residues. Looked up from germline, CDR1 is SGHRS and CDR2 is YFSETQ. The CDR3 is CASSNRDRGYEQYF. CDR3 sequence (DNA): TGCGCCAGCAGCAACCGGGACAGGGGCTACGAGCAGTACTTC.

Only one count was recorded for this clone. The chain couples TRBV7-2 to TRBJ1-2; D perhaps matches TRBD1 (6 bases). Germline CDR1 is SGHTA and CDR2 is FQGNSA. The ends were cut back, 2 bases at V and 4 bases at J, with 8 bases in the middle. The length of the CDR3 is 13 residues. The CDR3 spells CASSLQGTYGYTF. The DNA of the CDR3 is TGTGCCAGCAGCTTACAGGGGACCTATGGCTACACCTTC.

As regards this clone: At one boundary the junction diverges from the germline segment, which might be a read error. The chain links TRBV4-3 to TRBJ2-6, with D tentatively TRBD1 (6 bases). Germline V lookup: CDR1 LGHNA, CDR2 YSLEER. CDR3 length: 17 amino acids. This CDR3 reads CASSQDGTNSGANGLTF. CDR3 sequence (DNA): TGCGCCAGCAGCCAAGATGGGACAAACTCTGGGGCCAACGGCCTGACTTTC.

This clone has more than one count but fewer than ten. The chain has TRBV20-1 and TRBJ2-1; the D is unclear. V was trimmed by 6 bases and J by 12 bases, leaving 15 bases between them. CDR1 DFQATT and CDR2 SNEGSKA come from the germline V gene (reference sequence). This CDR3 region has 11 residues. CDR3 sequence (DNA): TGCAGTGCCCTTAAAGAGGTAGGGCAGTTCTTC. Protein product: CSALKEVGQFF.

V usage is TRBV7-2 and J usage is TRBJ2-7, with TRBD2 matching 8 bases. Germline V gene lookup returns CDR1 SGHTA and CDR2 FQGNSA. The CDR3 consists of 15 residues. The J segment lost 2 bases and the V segment lost 1 base, leaving 4 bases of the junction unmatched. The DNA for the CDR3 is TGTGCCAGCAGCTTAGGGCTAGCGGGTACCTACGAGCAGTACTTC. Residues: CASSLGLAGTYEQYF.

This clone was seen a single time. V and J are TRBV7-3 and TRBJ2-1; no definite D call. V was clipped by 5 bases and J by 6 bases, with 11 bases between them. The CDR3 runs 13 residues. Germline V gives CDR1 SGHTA, CDR2 FQGTGA. The CDR3 sequence: CASSDRVANEQFF. The CDR3 DNA is TGTGCCAGCAGCGATAGAGTCGCCAATGAGCAGTTCTTC. The whole variable domain, filled in from reference TRBV7-3 and TRBJ2-1, reads GAGVSQTPSNKVTEKGKYVELRCDPISGHTALYWYRQSLGQGPEFLIYFQGTGAADDSGLPNDRFFAVRPEGSVSTLKIQRTERGDSAVYLCASSDRVANEQFFGPGTRLTVL.

V is TRBV13 and J is TRBJ1-2; 8 positions match TRBD1. The germline V gene has CDR1 PRHDT and CDR2 FYEKMQ (reference sequence). Trimming removed 3 bases from V and 2 bases from J; junction bases left unmatched: 8. This CDR3 has 16 residues. CDR3 protein: CASSFPGGAENYGYTF. The CDR3 DNA sequence: TGTGCCAGCAGCTTCCCAGGGGGCGCAGAGAACTATGGCTACACCTTC.

This chain connects TRBV28 to TRBJ1-4; D is possibly TRBD1 (5 bases). V lost 7 bases to trimming and J lost 4 bases, with 10 bases between them. Germline assignment: CDR1 MDHEN and CDR2 SYDVKM. CDR3 length equals 13 residues. Here the CDR3 DNA reads TGTGCCAGCATGGGGCAGGGTAATGAAAAACTGTTTTTT. Its protein product is CASMGQGNEKLFF.

The CDR3 DNA reads as TGTGCCAGCAGCGATCAGGGGGCGCAGAGGCGAAACACCATATATTTT. Translating it yields CASSDQGAQRRNTIYF. The rearrangement uses TRBV4-2 and TRBJ1-3, with 8 bases matching TRBD1. CDR1 and CDR2 from the germline V gene are LGHNA and YNFKEQ. This CDR3 contains 16 residues. V lost 5 bases and J lost 5; bases outside the gene matches: 11.

This sequence joins TRBV28 and TRBJ2-5; tentatively, D is TRBD1 (5 bases). The DNA end is more similar to TRBJ2-7, so the J call may be wrong. The CDR3 is 13 residues long. Germline V CDR1 and CDR2: MDHEN, SYDVKM. CDR3 loop: CASSQWTPYEQYF. CDR3 nucleotides: TGTGCCAGCAGTCAGTGGACACCCTACGAGCAGTACTTC.

This clone was counted only a few times. This chain links TRBV2 with TRBJ1-4; D is possibly TRBD1 (5 bases). In germline, CDR1 is SNHLY, CDR2 FYNNEI. The CDR3 consists of 14 residues. Trimming took 4 bases from V and 8 from J, leaving 14 bases between them. As DNA, the CDR3 is TGTGCCAGCAGTGCGGGGCCGGGAGGGGAAAAACTGTTTTTT. It translates to CASSAGPGGEKLFF.

This sequence joins TRBV11-2 and TRBJ2-2, with a tentative D call TRBD1 (5 bases). The CDR3 covers 14 residues. Trimming stripped 6 bases from V and 1 base from J, with 9 bases between. Germline V gene data show CDR1 as SGHAT and CDR2 as FQNNGV. CDR3 amino acids: CASRIRGNTGELFF. The CDR3 DNA reads TGTGCCAGCAGGATAAGGGGGAACACCGGGGAGCTGTTTTTT.

CDR3 coding DNA: TGCGCCAGCAGCCAAGATTGGGCGGGAGCTCGGGAGCAGTACTTC. Protein product: CASSQDWAGAREQYF. The V call is TRBV4-1, the J call TRBJ2-7; 7 positions agree with TRBD2. This CDR3 is built from 15 residues. Germline trimming cut 0 bases from V and 7 bases from J; bases unmatched to any gene: 9. Germline values: CDR1 MGHRA, CDR2 YSYEKL.

V gene TRBV27 combines with J gene TRBJ2-7, with D perhaps matching TRBD1 (6 bases). This CDR3 contains 14 residues. Trimming stripped 1 base from V and 4 bases from J, with 11 bases between. Germline V lookup: CDR1 MNHEY, CDR2 SMNVEV (reference sequence). The CDR3 sequence: CASSLFLGAYEQYF. The CDR3 nucleotides are TGTGCCAGCAGTTTATTCCTGGGGGCTTACGAGCAGTACTTC.

V usage is TRBV10-1 and J usage is TRBJ2-7; TRBD2 might be the D (5 bases). The CDR3 covers 13 residues. CDR1 WNHNN and CDR2 SYGVQD come from the germline V gene (reference sequence). Trimming removed 5 bases at V and 7 bases at J, with 15 bases between. The CDR3 region is CASSIGLLGEQYF. The CDR3 nucleotides read TGCGCCAGCAGTATCGGACTCCTCGGAGAGCAGTACTTC.

The chain joins TRBV28 to TRBJ2-3; 10 bases line up with TRBD1. The V segment lost 6 bases and the J segment 1 base; nucleotides outside the gene matches: 7. The CDR3 extends over 16 amino acids. Germline CDR1 and CDR2: MDHEN and SYDVKM. CDR3 sequence: CASSSGTGVGTDTQYF. CDR3 nucleotides: TGTGCCAGCAGCTCCGGGACAGGGGTGGGCACAGATACGCAGTATTTT. The whole variable domain, remainder taken from reference TRBV28 and TRBJ2-3, is DVKVTQSSRYLVKRTGEKVFLECVQDMDHENMFWYRQDPGLGLRLIYFSYDVKMKEKGDIPEGYSVSREKKERFSLILESASTNQTSMYLCASSSGTGVGTDTQYFGPGTRLTVL.

The J gene is TRBJ1-6, the V gene TRBV7-6; D is undetermined. This CDR3 comprises 14 residues. The germline gives CDR1 SGHVS, CDR2 FNYEAQ. The germline V and J ends were trimmed by 1 base and 7 bases, with 8 bases remaining between them. The CDR3 DNA is TGTGCCAGCAGCTTAGAGCCCCTAAATTCACCCCTCCACTTT. Translation gives CASSLEPLNSPLHF.

The chain uses TRBV7-9 and TRBJ2-2; a weak D match, TRBD2 (5 bases). The CDR3 is 15 residues long. V gave up 2 bases and J gave up 4 bases, with 11 bases separating them. Germline values: CDR1 SEHNR, CDR2 FQNEAQ (reference sequence). The CDR3 here is CASSLLAPSTGELFF. CDR3 in DNA: TGTGCCAGCAGCTTACTAGCCCCATCCACCGGGGAGCTGTTTTTT.

This clone has only a few counts. This chain connects TRBV7-2 to TRBJ1-4, with a tentative D call TRBD1 (5 bases). This CDR3 spans 15 amino acids. CDR1 is SGHTA and CDR2 is FQGNSA in the germline V gene. V lost 4 bases to trimming and J lost 4 bases, with 13 bases between them. CDR3 in amino acids: CASSSPGGYNEKLFF. The CDR3 nucleotides are TGTGCCAGCAGCTCGCCCGGGGGATATAATGAAAAACTGTTTTTT.

This chain uses TRBV28 with TRBJ1-1, with unresolved D. The germline gives CDR1 MDHEN, CDR2 SYDVKM. The CDR3 spans 13 residues. The V and J ends lost 2 bases and 1 base respectively, with 5 bases between them. The CDR3 DNA follows: TGTGCCAGCAGTTTACACAGGAACACTGAAGCTTTCTTT. Translating it yields CASSLHRNTEAFF.